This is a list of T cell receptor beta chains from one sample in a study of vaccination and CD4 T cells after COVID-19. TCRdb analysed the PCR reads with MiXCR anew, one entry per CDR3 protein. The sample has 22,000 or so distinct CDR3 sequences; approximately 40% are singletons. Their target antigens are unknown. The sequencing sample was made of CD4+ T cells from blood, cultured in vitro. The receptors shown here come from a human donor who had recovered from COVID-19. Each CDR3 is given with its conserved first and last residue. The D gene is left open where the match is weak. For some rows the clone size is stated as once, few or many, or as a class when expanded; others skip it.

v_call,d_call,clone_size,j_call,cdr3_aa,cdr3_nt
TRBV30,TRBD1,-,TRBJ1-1,CAWSARQGMFAFF,TGTGCCTGGAGTGCCCGACAGGGAATGTTCGCTTTCTTT
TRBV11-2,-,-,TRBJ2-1,CASSTYTGTKLSNEQFF,TGTGCCAGCAGCACCTACACCGGGACCAAGCTGAGCAATGAGCAGTTCTTC
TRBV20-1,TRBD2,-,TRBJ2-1,CSAQRLAGVEQFF,TGCAGTGCTCAGCGACTAGCGGGAGTGGAGCAGTTCTTC
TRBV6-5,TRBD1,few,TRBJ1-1,CASSYSGQGRVTEAFF,TGTGCCAGCAGTTACTCGGGACAGGGACGTGTTACTGAAGCTTTCTTT
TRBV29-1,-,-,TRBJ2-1,CSVEIDRNEQFF,TGCAGCGTTGAAATCGACAGAAATGAGCAGTTCTTC
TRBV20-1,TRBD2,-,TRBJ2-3,CSARGVSGGSTDTQYF,TGCAGTGCTAGAGGTGTTAGCGGGGGTAGCACAGATACGCAGTATTTT
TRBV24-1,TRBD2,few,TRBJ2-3,CATSDLRDYSTDTQYF,TGTGCCACCAGTGATTTGCGGGACTACAGCACAGATACGCAGTATTTT
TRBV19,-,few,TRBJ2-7,CASRDISQGEQYF,TGTGCCAGCCGGGACATCTCTCAGGGCGAGCAGTACTTC
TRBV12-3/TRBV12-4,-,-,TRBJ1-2,CASSLRQVGGYTF,TGTGCCAGCAGTTTACGGCAGGTTGGTGGCTACACCTTC
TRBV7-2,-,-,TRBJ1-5,CASSLGQHNQPQHF,TGTGCCAGCAGCTTGGGGCAGCACAATCAGCCCCAGCATTTT
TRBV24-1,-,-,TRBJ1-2,CATSDPTGLARGYTF,TGTGCCACCAGTGACCCGACAGGCCTCGCTCGGGGCTACACCTTC
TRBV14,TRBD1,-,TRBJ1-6,CASSPTGTGGDSPLHF,TGTGCCAGCAGCCCCACGGGGACAGGGGGCGATTCACCCCTCCACTTT
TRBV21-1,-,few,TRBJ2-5,CASPVRVEETQYF,TGTGCCAGCCCGGTAAGGGTTGAAGAGACCCAGTACTTC
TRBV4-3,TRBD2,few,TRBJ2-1,CASSPGLEDGEQFF,TGCGCCAGCAGCCCGGGACTAGAAGACGGTGAGCAGTTCTTC
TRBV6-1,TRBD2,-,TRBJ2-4,CASTITWTSGGGGNIQYF,TGTGCCAGCACCATAACTTGGACTAGCGGGGGGGGTGGAAACATTCAGTACTTC
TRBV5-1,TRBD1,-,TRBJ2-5,CASSFGTAYQETQYF,TGCGCCAGCAGCTTCGGGACAGCTTACCAAGAGACCCAGTACTTC
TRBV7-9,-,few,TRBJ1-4,CASSFSGNEKLFF,TGTGCCAGCAGCTTCTCAGGGAATGAAAAACTGTTTTTT
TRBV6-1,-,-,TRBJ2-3,CASSIQGTQSDTQYF,TGTGCCAGCAGCATACAAGGGACCCAGTCAGATACGCAGTATTTT
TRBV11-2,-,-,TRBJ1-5,CASSLEEGNQPQHF,TGTGCCAGCAGCTTAGAAGAGGGCAATCAGCCCCAGCATTTT
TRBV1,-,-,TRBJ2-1,CTSSQDVRGGPGKNYNEQFF,TGCACCAGCAGCCAAGATGTGCGGGGGGGCCCAGGGAAGAACTACAATGAGCAGTTCTTC
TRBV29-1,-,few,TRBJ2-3,CSVVGGPDTQYF,TGCAGCGTTGTTGGGGGGCCAGATACGCAGTATTTT